Below, 23 T cell receptor beta chains from the same sample are listed, as sequenced in a study of shared clonotypes between healthy human individuals. Assay: immunoSEQ multiplex PCR; the TCRdb copy retains only in-frame clones and omits some. This table holds some 1,900,000 clones, about 95% found once. Cells designated naive CD8 were CD45RO-negative and were positively selected for CCR7, with terminally differentiated effector memory CD45RA+ cells excluded. The sequencing sample was made of naive CD8+ T cells sorted from blood. These receptors were taken from a man aged 18 to 30 in good health.

A single count supports this clone. The rearrangement uses TRBV30 and TRBJ2-1; tentatively, D is TRBD1 (6 bases). This CDR3 has 14 amino acids. From germline, CDR1 is GTSNPN and CDR2 SVGIG (reference sequence). V lost 2 bases and J 4 bases, leaving 12 bases between the germline ends. The CDR3 DNA reads as TGTGCCTGGAGTTACAGGGAAACATACAATGAGCAGTTCTTC. This sequence encodes CAWSYRETYNEQFF.

This chain connects TRBV19 to TRBJ1-1, with D uncertain. This CDR3 is 13 amino acids long. Germline CDR1 and CDR2: LNHDA and SQIVND (reference sequence). Trimming removed 5 bases at V and 3 bases at J, with 10 bases between. Written as DNA, the CDR3 is TGTGCCAGTAGTTACAGACCGGACACTGAAGCTTTCTTT. Translation: CASSYRPDTEAFF.

This clone was seen a single time. Other nucleotide sequences in the sample specify the same CDR3. The rearrangement uses TRBV27 and TRBJ2-1, with a tentative D call TRBD2 (6 bases). Germline V gives CDR1 MNHEY, CDR2 SMNVEV (reference sequence). The CDR3 consists of 15 residues. Trimming removed 2 bases from V and 0 bases from J, with 8 bases in between. The CDR3 sequence: CASSLVGLSYNEQFF. DNA for the CDR3: TGTGCCAGCAGTTTAGTGGGACTCTCCTACAATGAGCAGTTCTTC.

The chain recombines TRBV19 with TRBJ1-2; D not certain. CDR3 size: 14 residues. The germline V gene encodes CDR1 LNHDA and CDR2 SQIVND (reference sequence). Trimming shortened V by 2 bases and J by 6 bases, and 13 bases separated the two germline ends. Written as DNA, the CDR3 is TGTGCCAGTAGTATAAATACGATTTCGGATGGCTACACCTTC. Translating gives CASSINTISDGYTF.

V is TRBV11-1 and J is TRBJ2-3, with D hard to call. The CDR3 has 14 amino acids. V lost 3 bases and J lost 1, with 8 bases in between. The germline CDR1 and CDR2 sequences are SGHAT and FQDESV (reference sequence). The CDR3 bases are TGTGCCAGCAGCTTTGGCAGACGCACAGATACGCAGTATTTT. Its translation: CASSFGRRTDTQYF. Full variable domain (missing parts from reference TRBV11-1 and TRBJ2-3): EAEVAQSPRYKITEKSQAVAFWCDPISGHATLYWYRQILGQGPELLVQFQDESVVDDSQLPKDRFSAERLKGVDSTLKIQPAELGDSAMYLCASSFGRRTDTQYFGPGTRLTVL.

The J gene is TRBJ2-3, the V gene TRBV29-1; D is possibly TRBD2 (6 bases). V was trimmed by 0 bases and J by 6 bases, leaving 13 bases between them. This CDR3 spans 14 amino acids. Per the germline V gene, CDR1 is SQVTM and CDR2 is ANQGSEA. The CDR3 here is CSVEEGSGADTQYF. For the CDR3, the DNA is TGCAGCGTTGAAGAGGGGTCGGGAGCGGATACGCAGTATTTT.

This chain connects TRBV29-1 to TRBJ2-7, with TRBD1 identical over 10 bases. The CDR3 length is 14 residues. V was clipped by 3 bases and J by 0 bases; unmatched bases: 2. Germline CDR1 is SQVTM and CDR2 is ANQGSEA. Here the CDR3 reads CSVEWDRGSYEQYF. The CDR3 region has the DNA TGCAGCGTTGAGTGGGACAGGGGCTCCTACGAGCAGTACTTC.

CDR3 DNA sequence: TGTGCCAGCAGTTTTGCCGGGGGGACCAAAAACATTCAGTACTTC. Residues: CASSFAGGTKNIQYF. This chain connects TRBV28 to TRBJ2-4; TRBD2 aligns across 7 bases. With 3 bases clipped from V and 2 bases from J, the junction kept 4 bases outside the gene matches. The germline V gene has CDR1 MDHEN and CDR2 SYDVKM. The CDR3 has 15 residues.

This clone is a singleton in its sample. This chain joins TRBV9 and TRBJ2-2; 13 bases agree with TRBD2. V shed 3 bases and J 7 bases; nucleotides not matched to a gene: 6. This CDR3 has 16 amino acids. Germline V gene lookup returns CDR1 SGDLS and CDR2 YYNGEE. CDR3 sequence (DNA): TGTGCCAGCAGCGAAGGGACTAGCGGGATTGGCGGGGAGCTGTTTTTT. Translated: CASSEGTSGIGGELFF.

The rearrangement uses TRBV6-6 and TRBJ2-7; D remains ambiguous. The V end lost 5 bases, the J end lost 0 bases, and 17 bases lay between the germline ends. The CDR3 sequence is 16 residues long. The germline V gene encodes CDR1 MNHNY and CDR2 SVGAGI (reference sequence). In nucleotides, the CDR3 is TGTGCCAGCAGTCATAGGGCCGTTGGGCTCTCCTACGAGCAGTACTTC. Translating it yields CASSHRAVGLSYEQYF.

The rearrangement joins TRBV29-1 to TRBJ1-2, with 8 nucleotides matching TRBD1. CDR1 and CDR2 from the germline V gene are SQVTM and ANQGSEA. This CDR3 has 12 amino acids. With 5 bases clipped from V and 4 bases from J, the junction kept 3 bases outside the gene matches. The DNA for the CDR3 is TGCAGCGTTACAGGGGGGTCCTATGGCTACACCTTC. Translation gives CSVTGGSYGYTF.

This clone appeared a single time. This same CDR3 is encoded by further DNA sequences in the sample. This chain links TRBV27 with TRBJ1-5; D not resolved. The CDR3 totals 12 residues. The germline V and J ends were trimmed by 4 bases and 4 bases, with 5 bases remaining between them. CDR1 and CDR2 (germline): MNHEY, SMNVEV (reference sequence). The CDR3 loop reads CASSSLNQPQHF. The CDR3 DNA is TGTGCCAGCAGTTCCCTGAATCAGCCCCAGCATTTT.

The chain combines TRBV11-2 with TRBJ2-3, with D maybe TRBD2 (6 bases). V lost 2 bases and J lost 3, with 12 bases in between. The CDR3 length is 15 residues. CDR1 SGHAT and CDR2 FQNNGV come from the germline V gene. The CDR3 sequence: CASSLIPSETDTQYF. CDR3 coding DNA: TGTGCCAGCAGCTTAATTCCTAGCGAGACAGATACGCAGTATTTT.

The J gene is TRBJ1-1, the V gene TRBV7-9; D ambiguous. Germline V CDR1 and CDR2: SEHNR, FQNEAQ (reference sequence). This CDR3 is 16 amino acids long. Trimming left V 5 bases short and J 1 base short, with 17 bases between. The CDR3 DNA follows: TGTGCCAGCAGCCAAACCAAGGGTGTGGGGAACACTGAAGCTTTCTTT. Translating gives CASSQTKGVGNTEAFF.

The chain has TRBV30 and TRBJ2-2; the D is unclear. Germline V gives CDR1 GTSNPN, CDR2 SVGIG (reference sequence). The CDR3 has 14 residues. The V gene lost 1 base and the J gene lost 9 bases, with 15 bases spanning the gap. For the CDR3, the DNA is TGTGCCTGGAGTGGTTTAGCTGGGGTCCGGGAGCTGTTTTTT. Protein product: CAWSGLAGVRELFF.

This clone has a single count. The chain carries TRBV4-3 and TRBJ2-1, with 12 bases identical to TRBD2. Germline CDR1 LGHNA, CDR2 YSLEER. V shed 5 bases, J shed 9 bases, and the junction held 8 bases outside the gene matches. This CDR3 is 15 amino acids long. In DNA, the CDR3 is TGCGCCAGCAGCGAAAGACTAGCGGGAGTATTTGAGCAGTTCTTC. Its protein product is CASSERLAGVFEQFF.

The V gene is TRBV6-1, the J gene TRBJ1-2, with 8 nucleotides matching TRBD1. CDR1 and CDR2 from the germline V gene are MNHNS and SASEGT. The CDR3 spans 15 residues. V trimming: 1 base; J trimming: 4 bases; junction bases outside the gene matches: 5. Here the CDR3 DNA reads TGTGCCAGCAGTGAAGAGAGGACAGGGACCTATGGCTACACCTTC. It codes for CASSEERTGTYGYTF.

The genes are TRBV29-1 and TRBJ1-1, with D maybe TRBD1 (6 bases). The V end lost 4 bases, the J end lost 5 bases, and 14 bases lay between the germline ends. CDR3 length equals 13 residues. Germline-derived CDR1 and CDR2 are SQVTM and ANQGSEA. The CDR3 sequence: CSVVPEGGTEAFF. The DNA of the CDR3 is TGCAGCGTTGTTCCCGAGGGGGGTACTGAAGCTTTCTTT.

The chain carries TRBV15 and TRBJ2-2, with 8 nucleotides matching TRBD1. Germline V CDR1 and CDR2: LNHNV, YYDKDF (reference sequence). The CDR3 is 16 residues long. J was trimmed by 8 bases and V by 4 bases; bases with no gene match: 12. Written as DNA, the CDR3 is TGTGCCACCAGCATCACAGGGGGTGGACTGGGTGGGGAGCTGTTTTTT. Amino acids: CATSITGGGLGGELFF.

The chain couples TRBV7-9 to TRBJ2-4; 7 nucleotides match TRBD1. J gave up 5 bases and V 5 bases, and 3 bases lay outside the gene matches. Germline V gene lookup returns CDR1 SEHNR and CDR2 FQNEAQ (reference sequence). The length of the CDR3 is 13 residues. The DNA for the CDR3 is TGTGCCAGCAGCCGTGACAGGGAAAACATTCAGTACTTC. Translation gives CASSRDRENIQYF.

J is TRBJ1-5 and V is TRBV27, with no clear D. Germline CDR1 is MNHEY and CDR2 is SMNVEV (reference sequence). The V end was cut by 5 bases, the J end by 2 bases, with 10 bases between. The CDR3 covers 14 residues. CDR3 loop: CASSGLLGNQPQHF. The CDR3 DNA follows: TGTGCCAGCAGTGGGCTTCTTGGCAATCAGCCCCAGCATTTT.

V is TRBV7-6 and J is TRBJ2-2; D might be TRBD1 (5 bases). V gave up 3 bases and J gave up 0 bases, with 11 bases separating them. CDR3 length: 16 residues. Germline V gene data show CDR1 as SGHVS and CDR2 as FNYEAQ. The CDR3 region is CASSLLRDANTGELFF. CDR3 in DNA: TGTGCCAGCAGCTTGCTCAGGGATGCGAACACCGGGGAGCTGTTTTTT.

V is TRBV11-2 and J is TRBJ2-7; a possible D gene is TRBD1 (6 bases). The CDR3 has 15 amino acids. Trimming removed 6 bases at V and 5 bases at J, with 20 bases between. The germline V gene has CDR1 SGHAT and CDR2 FQNNGV. CDR3 coding DNA: TGTGCCAGCAGACAATCTTGGGGGCCCTTGAACGAGCAGTACTTC. Protein sequence: CASRQSWGPLNEQYF.